The 30 T cell receptor beta chains presented below share a single source sample, sequenced in a study of blood T cells in healthy people across ages. Alongside a J-beta primer mix, a sample-barcoded 5' primer served in a second PCR lasting roughly 7 to 11 cycles. Each CDR3 protein is one row after TCRdb ran MiXCR on the 5' RACE reads. Here the sample spans 1.5 million to 2 million distinct CDR3 sequences, 40% to 55% being singletons. The sample comprised blood. These receptors all stem from a woman in her 40s in good health.

Regarding this clonotype: This may be a read error, as it is one base from a much larger clone. V and J are TRBV5-1 and TRBJ2-1, with TRBD2 matching over 10 bases. Germline V gene data show CDR1 as SGHRS and CDR2 as YFSETQ. The CDR3 spans 15 residues. V lost 4 bases, J lost 7 bases, and 8 bases stayed unmatched. CDR3 sequence: CASSPTSGWRNEQFF. CDR3 nucleotide sequence: TGCGCCAGCAGCCCGACTAGCGGGTGGAGAAATGAGCAGTTCTTC.

The genes are TRBV11-1 and TRBJ2-7; 7 nucleotides match TRBD2. The end of the DNA aligns better with TRBJ2-5, so the J call may be wrong. Looked up from germline, CDR1 is SGHAT and CDR2 is FQDESV (reference sequence). The CDR3 loop spans 17 amino acids. The CDR3 DNA sequence: TGTGCCAGCAGCTTTAGTCTAGCGGCTGTGGTGGGAGAGACCCAGTACTTC. Protein product: CASSFSLAAVVGETQYF.

The chain uses TRBV27 and TRBJ2-1; TRBD2 matches 11 bases. Germline CDR1 MNHEY, CDR2 SMNVEV (reference sequence). This CDR3 region has 16 residues. V was clipped by 4 bases and J by 5 bases; unmatched bases: 7. In DNA form, the CDR3 reads TGTGCCAGCAGTTACTATATAGCGGGGGGGAACAATGAGCAGTTCTTC. Its protein product is CASSYYIAGGNNEQFF.

The chain couples TRBV29-1 to TRBJ2-3; TRBD1 is a possible D gene (5 bases). The CDR3 has 15 residues. Trimming shortened V by 1 base and J by 6 bases, and 17 bases separated the two germline ends. Germline assignment: CDR1 SQVTM and CDR2 ANQGSEA. The CDR3 DNA reads as TGCAGCGTTGAAGGGACAAGGCCCTATCTTGATACGCAGTATTTT. Translation gives CSVEGTRPYLDTQYF.

The genes are TRBV2 and TRBJ1-1; 7 bases align to TRBD1. CDR3 length: 14 residues. The V gene end was trimmed by 4 bases and the J gene end by 3 bases; junction bases not matched to a gene: 5. CDR1 and CDR2 (germline): SNHLY, FYNNEI. CDR3 protein: CASSGRDRYTEAFF. The CDR3 DNA reads as TGTGCCAGCAGTGGGAGGGACAGATACACTGAAGCTTTCTTT.

V and J are TRBV7-2 and TRBJ2-1; 7 positions agree with TRBD1. CDR1 is SGHTA and CDR2 is FQGNSA in the germline V gene. Losses at the gene ends were 1 base for V and 0 bases for J; bases not matched to a gene: 3. The CDR3 totals 16 residues. CDR3 sequence: CASSLEGGRSYNEQFF. The CDR3 DNA is TGTGCCAGCAGCTTAGAAGGGGGCCGCTCCTACAATGAGCAGTTCTTC.

The V and J genes are TRBV20-1 and TRBJ2-5; a possible D gene is TRBD2 (6 bases). The V gene's germline CDR1 is DFQATT and CDR2 SNEGSKA (reference sequence). The germline V and J ends were trimmed by 7 bases and 7 bases, with 13 bases remaining between them. The CDR3 is made up of 11 amino acids. This chain's CDR3 is CSVSYGGTQYF. The CDR3 nucleotides are TGCAGTGTGTCCTACGGGGGGACCCAGTACTTC.

This chain uses TRBV4-2 with TRBJ2-1; D call uncertain. Germline CDR1 is LGHNA and CDR2 is YNFKEQ. CDR3 length: 18 residues. Trimming removed 0 bases from V and 0 bases from J, with 15 bases in between. The CDR3 spells CASSQDLPKESSYNEQFF. The CDR3 bases are TGTGCCAGCAGCCAAGATCTGCCCAAAGAAAGCTCCTACAATGAGCAGTTCTTC.

This clonotype has just a few counts. The chain couples TRBV6-2 or TRBV6-3 to TRBJ2-3; no definite D call. From germline, CDR1 is MNHEY and CDR2 SVGEGT. V was trimmed by 3 bases and J by 14 bases, leaving 12 bases between them. There are 11 residues in the CDR3. The CDR3, as DNA: TGTGCCAGCAGTTATATCCGAATGTGGTATTTT. It specifies CASSYIRMWYF.

The CDR3 protein is CASSQEGTSSVWEQFF. The CDR3 DNA reads as TGCGCCAGCAGCCAAGAGGGGACTAGTAGTGTCTGGGAGCAGTTCTTC. J is TRBJ2-1 and V is TRBV4-3; 8 bases are shared with TRBD2. This CDR3 has 16 residues. Trimming at V came to 0 bases and at J to 10 bases, leaving 11 bases not matched to a gene. CDR1 is LGHNA and CDR2 is YSLEER in the germline V gene.

This chain links TRBV6-6 with TRBJ2-1; TRBD2 agrees at 7 bases. The ends lost 5 bases at V and 8 bases at J; junction bases unmatched: 6. CDR1 and CDR2 from the germline V gene are MNHNY and SVGAGI (reference sequence). CDR3 length: 13 amino acids. This CDR3 is CASSDQGGDEQFF. CDR3 nucleotide sequence: TGTGCCAGCAGTGATCAGGGAGGGGATGAGCAGTTCTTC.

The genes are TRBV15 and TRBJ1-2; no definite D call. The CDR3 is made up of 14 amino acids. Trimming removed 5 bases from V and 4 bases from J, with 14 bases in between. CDR1 is LNHNV, CDR2 YYDKDF, per germline (reference sequence). CDR3 DNA: TGTGCCACCAGCCCCCGGGGTACGGGCTATGGCTACACCTTC. It specifies CATSPRGTGYGYTF.

This sequence joins TRBV7-9 and TRBJ2-7, with 10 bases matching TRBD2. TRBJ2-5 explains the end of the DNA better; the J call may be wrong. This CDR3 has 16 amino acids. Looked up from germline, CDR1 is SEHNR and CDR2 is FQNEAQ (reference sequence). The CDR3 DNA follows: TGTGCCAGCAGCTCCCAAGTAGCGGGGGGTGAGGAGACCCAGTACTTC. Amino acids: CASSSQVAGGEETQYF.

This clonotype has more than one count but fewer than ten. V is TRBV2 and J is TRBJ2-5; the match to TRBD1 covers 8 bases. Trimming took 4 bases from V and 7 from J; bases not matched to a gene: 5. Germline CDR1 reads SNHLY; CDR2 reads FYNNEI. The CDR3 extends over 13 amino acids. This CDR3 is CASSGTGSGTQYF. For the CDR3, the DNA is TGTGCCAGCAGTGGGACAGGGTCTGGGACCCAGTACTTC.

This clonotype was counted at least ten times. The chain couples TRBV5-1 to TRBJ1-1; no clear D. The CDR3 covers 12 residues. The V and J ends lost 0 bases and 3 bases respectively, with 3 bases between them. Germline V gene sequence: CDR1 SGHRS, CDR2 YFSETQ. CDR3 DNA sequence: TGCGCCAGCAGCTTGGCCGACACTGAAGCTTTCTTT. It codes for CASSLADTEAFF.

The genes are TRBV29-1 and TRBJ1-2; tentatively, D is TRBD1 (6 bases). The CDR3 has 13 amino acids. Germline V gives CDR1 SQVTM, CDR2 ANQGSEA. Trimming removed 5 bases at V and 8 bases at J, with 18 bases between. The CDR3 DNA follows: TGCAGCGTTCCTGGAGGGGGACGGAGGGGCTACACCTTC. This codes for CSVPGGGRRGYTF.

The sample holds a few counts of this clonotype. CDR3 sequence reads: CASSPPTGREADTQYF. The DNA for the CDR3 is TGTGCCAGCAGCCCCCCCACAGGGAGGGAGGCAGATACGCAGTATTTT. The chain couples TRBV6-5 to TRBJ2-3; possible D gene TRBD2, 7 bases. Per germline, CDR1 MNHEY and CDR2 SVGAGI. This CDR3 spans 16 amino acids. The V end lost 6 bases, the J end lost 4 bases, and 20 bases lay between the germline ends.

The table lists this clonotype with a few counts. This chain joins TRBV25-1 and TRBJ2-1; D might be TRBD1 (6 bases). The CDR3 has 12 amino acids. In germline, CDR1 is MGHDK, CDR2 SYGVNS. V was clipped by 6 bases and J by 5 bases, with 8 bases between them. The CDR3 spells CASSGQHNEQFF. CDR3 DNA sequence: TGTGCCAGCAGCGGACAGCACAATGAGCAGTTCTTC.

The chain uses TRBV6-4 and TRBJ1-5, with D unresolved. The CDR3 is 13 amino acids. CDR1 is MRHNA and CDR2 is SNTAGT in the germline V gene. V was shortened by 4 bases and J by 3 bases, with 7 bases between the two germline ends. The DNA of the CDR3 is TGTGCCAGCAGTGCTTTTAACAATCAGCCCCAGCATTTT. Its translation: CASSAFNNQPQHF.

V is TRBV20-1 and J is TRBJ2-3; possibly TRBD1 for D (6 bases). The CDR3 sequence is 16 residues long. V dropped 1 base and J dropped 2 bases, with 16 bases sitting between them. Germline V gives CDR1 DFQATT, CDR2 SNEGSKA (reference sequence). Here the CDR3 DNA reads TGCAGTGCTAGAGCGCCCCGGGACATAGCCACAGATACGCAGTATTTT. Translation: CSARAPRDIATDTQYF.

The V gene is TRBV18, the J gene TRBJ1-1, with D unresolved. Trimming removed 3 bases from V and 1 base from J, with 6 bases in between. CDR1 is KGHSH, CDR2 LQKENI, per germline. The CDR3 sequence is 13 residues long. The chain's CDR3 is CASSPAPNTEAFF. CDR3 sequence (DNA): TGTGCCAGCTCACCGGCGCCGAACACTGAAGCTTTCTTT.

The rearrangement uses TRBV12-3 or TRBV12-4 and TRBJ1-4; no reliable D call. V lost 4 bases, J lost 2 bases, and 5 bases lay in between. The length of the CDR3 is 13 residues. CDR3 in DNA: TGTGCCAGCAGTTCGGACACTAATGAAAAACTGTTTTTT. Translated: CASSSDTNEKLFF.

The sample holds a few counts of this clonotype. The rearrangement links TRBV6-5 to TRBJ2-1; D gene ambiguous. Germline values: CDR1 MNHEY, CDR2 SVGAGI. The CDR3 has 13 amino acids. Trimming took off 8 bases at V and 0 bases at J, with 8 bases between the two ends. In DNA form, the CDR3 reads TGTGCCAGCCTATCGGCCTCCTACAATGAGCAGTTCTTC. Translating gives CASLSASYNEQFF.

This clonotype showed up just a few times. This rearrangement joins TRBV6-5 to TRBJ2-7; TRBD1 or TRBD2 may be the D gene (7 bases each). V shed 8 bases and J shed 4 bases, with 9 bases lying between them. The germline V gene has CDR1 MNHEY and CDR2 SVGAGI. This CDR3 contains 11 residues. The CDR3 loop reads CASQGGYEQYF. The CDR3 DNA is TGTGCCAGCCAGGGGGGGTACGAGCAGTACTTC.

The table lists this clonotype with a few counts. The V gene is TRBV27, the J gene TRBJ2-5, with 7 bases identical to TRBD1. CDR1 and CDR2 from the germline V gene are MNHEY and SMNVEV (reference sequence). The CDR3 length is 16 residues. Unmatched junction bases numbered 10, after V lost 2 bases and J lost 4 bases. CDR3 protein: CASSLMYRGLGETQYF. CDR3 in DNA: TGTGCCAGCAGTTTAATGTATAGGGGGCTAGGAGAGACCCAGTACTTC.

V is TRBV9 and J is TRBJ2-5; 10 bases align to TRBD2. CDR1 is SGDLS, CDR2 YYNGEE, per germline. The CDR3 loop spans 15 amino acids. The V and J ends lost 3 bases and 11 bases, in that order; junction bases with no gene match: 13. DNA of the CDR3: TGTGCCAGCAGCGGTAGCGGGGGGCCATACAATGAGCAGTACTTC. Translation: CASSGSGGPYNEQYF.

This clonotype has more than one count but fewer than ten. This sequence joins TRBV20-1 and TRBJ2-1; a weak D match, TRBD1 (5 bases). V gave up 0 bases and J gave up 5 bases, with 14 bases separating them. Germline CDR1 is DFQATT and CDR2 is SNEGSKA (reference sequence). The CDR3 extends over 15 amino acids. CDR3 loop: CSARDRETEHNEQFF. As DNA, the CDR3 is TGCAGTGCTAGAGATCGTGAGACAGAGCACAATGAGCAGTTCTTC.

The chain couples TRBV7-2 to TRBJ2-5, with 13 bases lining up with TRBD2. Germline V CDR1 and CDR2: SGHTA, FQGNSA. The V segment lost 3 bases and the J segment 5 bases; nucleotides outside the gene matches: 6. This CDR3 has 16 residues. In DNA form, the CDR3 reads TGTGCCAGCAGCTTTACTAGCGGGGGGGCGTTCGAGACCCAGTACTTC. The encoded protein is CASSFTSGGAFETQYF.

The chain joins TRBV7-9 to TRBJ2-1; TRBD1 aligns across 10 bases. This CDR3 is built from 16 residues. In germline, CDR1 is SEHNR, CDR2 FQNEAQ (reference sequence). The trim removed 5 bases at V and 9 bases at J, leaving 13 bases unmatched. CDR3 region: CASSIPGQGLRSEQFF. The DNA of the CDR3 is TGTGCCAGCAGCATCCCGGGACAGGGGCTCCGTAGTGAGCAGTTCTTC. Supplemented by reference TRBV7-9 and TRBJ2-1, the full variable domain reads DTGVSQNPRHKITKRGQNVTFRCDPISEHNRLYWYRQTLGQGPEFLTYFQNEAQLEKSRLLSDRFSAERPKGSFSTLEIQRTEQGDSAMYLCASSIPGQGLRSEQFFGPGTRLTVL.

In its sample, this clonotype was seen a few times. The genes are TRBV2 and TRBJ2-3, with D possibly being TRBD2 (6 bases). The germline V gene encodes CDR1 SNHLY and CDR2 FYNNEI. The CDR3 length is 14 residues. V was shortened by 6 bases and J by 0 bases, with 10 bases between the two germline ends. The DNA of the CDR3 is TGTGCCAGCAGGTGGACTACTAGCACAGATACGCAGTATTTT. Protein product: CASRWTTSTDTQYF.